The 21 T cell receptor beta chains given below trace back to one sample, sequenced in a study of T cells expressing NK-cell markers. TCRdb processed the 5' RACE reads again and assigns one entry to each CDR3 protein, with no DNA. This sample carries some 120,000 distinct CDR3 sequences, with about 18% going to the ten biggest clones. Sequencing was performed on blood T cells: a sorted CD56 or NKG2C T cell subset, CD4+ or CD8+ T cells, or bulk PBMC T cells (not recorded which). The receptors stem from a woman aged 18 to 75 in good health.

The chain has TRBV5-6 and TRBJ1-2; TCRdb's assignment of TRBD1 cannot be checked, as there is no DNA. The CDR3 totals 15 residues. Per germline, CDR1 SGHDT and CDR2 YYEEEE. The CDR3 is CASSLGQGLMFGYTF.

The V gene is TRBV5-4, the J gene TRBJ1-1; TCRdb gives TRBD1 as the D gene, but with no DNA this cannot be confirmed. Germline V gene sequence: CDR1 SGHNT, CDR2 YYREEE (reference sequence). The CDR3 contains 13 residues. CDR3: CASSFGTGGEAFF. Drawing the rest from reference TRBV5-4 and TRBJ1-1, the complete variable domain is ETGVTQSPTHLIKTRGQQVTLRCSSQSGHNTVSWYQQALGQGPQFIFQYYREEENGRGNFPPRFSGLQFPNYSSELNVNALELDDSALYLCASSFGTGGEAFFGQGTRLTVV.

The CDR3 sequence is CASSSGDASTDTQYF. The gene calls are TRBV12-3 or TRBV12-4 and TRBJ2-3; TCRdb designates TRBD1, a call that cannot be tested without DNA. The CDR3 is 15 residues long.

The chain joins TRBV7-9 to TRBJ2-1; TCRdb calls TRBD2, which cannot be checked without DNA. The CDR3 spans 17 residues. From germline, CDR1 is SEHNR and CDR2 FQNEAQ (reference sequence). CDR3 region: CASSRRVAGASYNEQFF.

The chain recombines TRBV6-4 with TRBJ2-1; TCRdb indicates TRBD2, and absent DNA this call remains unverified. The CDR3 runs 15 residues. The V gene's germline CDR1 is MRHNA and CDR2 SNTAGT. CDR3 region: CASSDNSGAYNEQFF.

The gene calls are TRBV15 and TRBJ2-1. The CDR3 is 15 residues long. Germline CDR1 reads LNHNV; CDR2 reads YYDKDF (reference sequence). The CDR3 sequence is CATSRGAGLVNEQFF.

V gene TRBV4-3 combines with J gene TRBJ1-5. This CDR3 spans 14 amino acids. Germline V gene lookup returns CDR1 LGHNA and CDR2 YSLEER. This CDR3 is CASSQDQLGQPQHF.

CDR3 protein: CASRLTGSETDTQYF. The chain has TRBV28 and TRBJ2-3; TCRdb names TRBD1, which stays unverified in the absence of DNA. CDR3 length: 15 residues. The germline gives CDR1 MDHEN, CDR2 SYDVKM.

This chain joins TRBV7-6 and TRBJ2-1; TCRdb's D call, TRBD2, is unchecked because there is no DNA. The CDR3 consists of 16 residues. Germline lookup yields CDR1 SGHVS and CDR2 FNYEAQ. The CDR3 reads CASSPGLADIYNEQFF.

The chain carries TRBV11-3 and TRBJ2-2; TCRdb calls TRBD2, which cannot be checked without DNA. The CDR3 covers 15 residues. The germline CDR1 and CDR2 sequences are SGHNT and YENEEA. CDR3 protein: CASSWEGVNTGELFF. Looking up the rest from reference TRBV11-3 and TRBJ2-2 gives the full variable domain: EAGVVQSPRYKIIEKKQPVAFWCNPISGHNTLYWYLQNLGQGPELLIRYENEEAVDDSQLPKDRFSAERLKGVDSTLKIQPAELGDSAVYLCASSWEGVNTGELFFGEGSRLTVL.

The chain carries TRBV10-2 and TRBJ2-7; with no DNA, the TCRdb D assignment of TRBD2 cannot be verified. This CDR3 region has 12 residues. Germline lookup yields CDR1 WSHSY and CDR2 SAAADI. CDR3 sequence: CASSGPSYEQYF.

J is TRBJ2-7 and V is TRBV9; TCRdb picks TRBD1, but there is no DNA to check that call. Per the germline V gene, CDR1 is SGDLS and CDR2 is YYNGEE. The CDR3 is 19 amino acids. The CDR3 sequence is CASSPSEGVRVGGLHEQYF.

V is TRBV12-3 or TRBV12-4 and J is TRBJ2-1; as DNA is missing, the TRBD1 call by TCRdb cannot be tested. The CDR3 totals 15 residues. CDR3 amino acids: CASIYGGSSYNEQFF.

This chain connects TRBV7-6 to TRBJ2-3. Germline assignment: CDR1 SGHVS and CDR2 FNYEAQ. The length of the CDR3 is 12 residues. The CDR3: CASSRAADTQYF.

The CDR3 region is CASSTSGGVNTEAFF. This rearrangement joins TRBV11-2 to TRBJ1-1. The CDR3 is 15 residues long. CDR1 is SGHAT and CDR2 is FQNNGV in the germline V gene.

The chain joins TRBV5-6 to TRBJ2-1; TCRdb's D call, TRBD2, is unchecked because there is no DNA. Germline CDR1 SGHDT, CDR2 YYEEEE. The CDR3 is made up of 17 amino acids. The CDR3 reads CASSLSGGPSSYNEQFF.

The chain has TRBV7-9 and TRBJ2-7; TCRdb picks TRBD1, but there is no DNA to check that call. The CDR3 length is 13 residues. Germline V gene data show CDR1 as SEHNR and CDR2 as FQNEAQ (reference sequence). This CDR3 is CASSSGRDYEQYF.

V and J are TRBV6-2 or TRBV6-3 and TRBJ2-1; no DNA is available, so the TRBD1 call from TCRdb remains unchecked. CDR3 size: 14 residues. Germline V lookup: CDR1 MNHEY, CDR2 SVGEGT. The CDR3 loop reads CASSYGHESNEQFF.

The CDR3 spells CASSPELETQYF. The V and J genes are TRBV7-3 and TRBJ2-5. This CDR3 spans 12 amino acids. Germline-derived CDR1 and CDR2 are SGHTA and FQGTGA.

The chain recombines TRBV5-4 with TRBJ1-1. Per the germline V gene, CDR1 is SGHNT and CDR2 is YYREEE (reference sequence). This CDR3 region has 15 residues. The CDR3 loop reads CASSLVGGGNTEAFF.

The gene calls are TRBV20-1 and TRBJ1-4; as DNA is missing, the TRBD1 call by TCRdb cannot be tested. The CDR3 length is 15 residues. The germline gives CDR1 DFQATT, CDR2 SNEGSKA (reference sequence). The CDR3 protein is CSARGRLLLGEKLFF.